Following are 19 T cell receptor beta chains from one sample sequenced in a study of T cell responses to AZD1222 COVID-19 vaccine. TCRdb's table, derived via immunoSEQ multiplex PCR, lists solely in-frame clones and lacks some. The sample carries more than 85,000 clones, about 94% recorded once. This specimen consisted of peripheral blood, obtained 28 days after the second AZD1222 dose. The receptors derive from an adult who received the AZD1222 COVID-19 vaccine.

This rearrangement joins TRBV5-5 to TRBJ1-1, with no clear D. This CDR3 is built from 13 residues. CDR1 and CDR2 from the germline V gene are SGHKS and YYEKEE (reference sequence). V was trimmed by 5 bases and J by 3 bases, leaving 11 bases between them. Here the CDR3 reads CASRTRGDTEAFF. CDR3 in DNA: TGTGCCAGCAGGACCCGGGGAGACACTGAAGCTTTCTTT.

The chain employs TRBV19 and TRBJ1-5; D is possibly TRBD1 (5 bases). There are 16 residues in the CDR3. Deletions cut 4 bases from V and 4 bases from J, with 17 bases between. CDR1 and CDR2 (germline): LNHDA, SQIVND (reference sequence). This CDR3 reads CASSNQPGTLNQPQHF. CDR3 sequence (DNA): TGTGCCAGTAGTAATCAACCCGGGACCCTTAATCAGCCCCAGCATTTT. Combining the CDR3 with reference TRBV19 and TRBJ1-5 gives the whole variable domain DGGITQSPKYLFRKEGQNVTLSCEQNLNHDAMYWYRQDPGQGLRLIYYSQIVNDFQKGDIAEGYSVSREKKESFPLTVTSAQKNPTAFYLCASSNQPGTLNQPQHFGDGTRLSIL.

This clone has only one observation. Written as DNA, the CDR3 is TGTGCCACCAGCAGAGAGCTGGATTTGAACACTGAAGCTTTCTTT. This codes for CATSRELDLNTEAFF. The J gene is TRBJ1-1, the V gene TRBV15; D ambiguous. V lost 0 bases and J 0 bases, leaving 8 bases between the germline ends. Germline V CDR1 and CDR2: LNHNV, YYDKDF (reference sequence). The CDR3 covers 15 residues.

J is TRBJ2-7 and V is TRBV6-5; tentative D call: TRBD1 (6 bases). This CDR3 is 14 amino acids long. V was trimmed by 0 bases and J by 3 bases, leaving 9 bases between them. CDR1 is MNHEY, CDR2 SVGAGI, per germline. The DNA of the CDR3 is TGTGCCAGCAGTTACTCCCTGGACAGCTACGAGCAGTACTTC. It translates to CASSYSLDSYEQYF.

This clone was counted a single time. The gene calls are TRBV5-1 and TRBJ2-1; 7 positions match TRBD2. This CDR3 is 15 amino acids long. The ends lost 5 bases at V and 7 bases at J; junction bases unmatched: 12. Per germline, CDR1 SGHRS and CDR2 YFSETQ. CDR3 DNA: TGCGCCAGCAGTTATGATGCGGGAGTGAGTAATGAGCAGTTCTTC. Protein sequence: CASSYDAGVSNEQFF.

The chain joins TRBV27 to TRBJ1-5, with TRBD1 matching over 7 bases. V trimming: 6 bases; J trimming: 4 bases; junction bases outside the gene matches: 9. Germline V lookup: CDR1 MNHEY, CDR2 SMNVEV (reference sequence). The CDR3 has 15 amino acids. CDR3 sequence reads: CASRFRDSINQPQHF. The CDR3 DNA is TGTGCCAGCAGATTCCGGGACAGTATTAATCAGCCCCAGCATTTT.

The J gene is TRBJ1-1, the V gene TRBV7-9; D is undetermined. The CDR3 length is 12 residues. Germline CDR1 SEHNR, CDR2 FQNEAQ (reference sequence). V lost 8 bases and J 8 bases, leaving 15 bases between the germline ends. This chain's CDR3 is CASSGGGREAFF. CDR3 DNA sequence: TGTGCCAGCTCAGGCGGAGGCAGGGAAGCTTTCTTT. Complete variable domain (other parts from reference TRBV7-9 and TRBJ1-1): DTGVSQNPRHKITKRGQNVTFRCDPISEHNRLYWYRQTLGQGPEFLTYFQNEAQLEKSRLLSDRFSAERPKGSFSTLEIQRTEQGDSAMYLCASSGGGREAFFGQGTRLTVV.

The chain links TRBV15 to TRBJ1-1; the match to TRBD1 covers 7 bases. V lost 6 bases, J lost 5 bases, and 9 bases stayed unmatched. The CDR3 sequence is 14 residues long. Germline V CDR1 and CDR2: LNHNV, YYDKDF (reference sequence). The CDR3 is CATRGDRVRTEAFF. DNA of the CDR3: TGTGCCACCAGAGGTGACAGGGTTAGGACTGAAGCTTTCTTT.

The chain's CDR3 is CASSPGAGGLAYGYTF. The DNA of the CDR3 is TGTGCCAGCTCACCGGGTGCAGGGGGTTTGGCTTATGGCTACACCTTC. The rearrangement links TRBV18 to TRBJ1-2, with 7 bases fitting TRBD1. Germline V gene sequence: CDR1 KGHSH, CDR2 LQKENI. CDR3 size: 16 residues. The V gene end was trimmed by 3 bases and the J gene end by 5 bases; junction bases not matched to a gene: 12.

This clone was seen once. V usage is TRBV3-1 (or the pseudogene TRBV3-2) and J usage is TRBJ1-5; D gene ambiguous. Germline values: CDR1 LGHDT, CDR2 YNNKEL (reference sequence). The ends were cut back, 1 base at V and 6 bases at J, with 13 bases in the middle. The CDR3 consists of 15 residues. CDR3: CASSQGVRWSQPQHF. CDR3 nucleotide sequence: TGTGCCAGCAGCCAAGGGGTGAGATGGAGTCAGCCCCAGCATTTT.

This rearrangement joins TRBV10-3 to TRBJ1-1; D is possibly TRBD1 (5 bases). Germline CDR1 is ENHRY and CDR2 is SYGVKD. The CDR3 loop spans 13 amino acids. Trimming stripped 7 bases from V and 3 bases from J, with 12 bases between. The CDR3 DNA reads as TGTGCCATCAACAGGAACGAGGACACTGAAGCTTTCTTT. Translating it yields CAINRNEDTEAFF.

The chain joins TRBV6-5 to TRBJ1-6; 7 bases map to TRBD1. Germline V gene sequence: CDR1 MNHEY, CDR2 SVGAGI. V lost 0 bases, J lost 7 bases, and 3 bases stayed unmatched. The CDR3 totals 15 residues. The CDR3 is CASSYSSQGNSPLHF. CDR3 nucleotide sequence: TGTGCCAGCAGTTACTCTTCACAGGGGAATTCACCCCTCCACTTT.

The CDR3 region has the DNA TGTGCCAGTAGTATAGACCCAGCTAACTATGGCTACACCTTC. It codes for CASSIDPANYGYTF. The V gene is TRBV19, the J gene TRBJ1-2; D gene unclear. The CDR3 runs 14 residues. V shed 0 bases and J shed 0 bases, with 5 bases lying between them. Germline V gene sequence: CDR1 LNHDA, CDR2 SQIVND (reference sequence).

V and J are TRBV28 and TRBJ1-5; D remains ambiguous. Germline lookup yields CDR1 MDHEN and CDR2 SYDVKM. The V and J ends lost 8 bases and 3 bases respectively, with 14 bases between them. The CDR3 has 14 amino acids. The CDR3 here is CASQLEGSNQPQHF. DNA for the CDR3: TGTGCCAGCCAGTTAGAGGGATCCAATCAGCCCCAGCATTTT.

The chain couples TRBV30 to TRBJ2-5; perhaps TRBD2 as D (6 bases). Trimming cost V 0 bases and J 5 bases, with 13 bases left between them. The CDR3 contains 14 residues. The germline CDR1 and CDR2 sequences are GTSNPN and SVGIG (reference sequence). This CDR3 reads CAWSVRLAMETQYF. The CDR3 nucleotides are TGTGCCTGGAGTGTAAGGCTAGCGATGGAGACCCAGTACTTC.

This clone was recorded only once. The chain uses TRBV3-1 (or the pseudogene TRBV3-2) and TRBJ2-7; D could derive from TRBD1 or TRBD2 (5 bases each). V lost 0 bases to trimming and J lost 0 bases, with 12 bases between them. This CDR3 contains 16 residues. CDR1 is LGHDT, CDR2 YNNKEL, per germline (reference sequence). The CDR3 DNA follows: TGTGCCAGCAGCCAAGATCACCCGGGGCTCTCCTACGAGCAGTACTTC. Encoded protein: CASSQDHPGLSYEQYF.

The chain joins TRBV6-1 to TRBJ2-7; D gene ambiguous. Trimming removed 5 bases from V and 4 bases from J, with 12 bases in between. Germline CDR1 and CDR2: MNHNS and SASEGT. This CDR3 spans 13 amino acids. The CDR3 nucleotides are TGTGCCAGCAGTTATCTGGCGAATTACGAGCAGTACTTC. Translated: CASSYLANYEQYF.

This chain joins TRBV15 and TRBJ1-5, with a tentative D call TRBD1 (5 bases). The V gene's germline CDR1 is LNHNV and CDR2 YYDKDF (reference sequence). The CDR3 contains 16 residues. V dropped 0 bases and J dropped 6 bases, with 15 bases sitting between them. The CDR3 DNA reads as TGTGCCACCAGCAGAGACAGGGTACTAGAGCTTCAGCCCCAGCATTTT. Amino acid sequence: CATSRDRVLELQPQHF.

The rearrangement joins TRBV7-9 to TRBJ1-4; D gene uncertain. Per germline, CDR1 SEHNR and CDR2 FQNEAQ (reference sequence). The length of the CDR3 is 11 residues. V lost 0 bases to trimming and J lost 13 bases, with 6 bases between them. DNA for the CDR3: TGTGCCAGCAGCTTAGCATGGGGACTGTTTTTT. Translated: CASSLAWGLFF.